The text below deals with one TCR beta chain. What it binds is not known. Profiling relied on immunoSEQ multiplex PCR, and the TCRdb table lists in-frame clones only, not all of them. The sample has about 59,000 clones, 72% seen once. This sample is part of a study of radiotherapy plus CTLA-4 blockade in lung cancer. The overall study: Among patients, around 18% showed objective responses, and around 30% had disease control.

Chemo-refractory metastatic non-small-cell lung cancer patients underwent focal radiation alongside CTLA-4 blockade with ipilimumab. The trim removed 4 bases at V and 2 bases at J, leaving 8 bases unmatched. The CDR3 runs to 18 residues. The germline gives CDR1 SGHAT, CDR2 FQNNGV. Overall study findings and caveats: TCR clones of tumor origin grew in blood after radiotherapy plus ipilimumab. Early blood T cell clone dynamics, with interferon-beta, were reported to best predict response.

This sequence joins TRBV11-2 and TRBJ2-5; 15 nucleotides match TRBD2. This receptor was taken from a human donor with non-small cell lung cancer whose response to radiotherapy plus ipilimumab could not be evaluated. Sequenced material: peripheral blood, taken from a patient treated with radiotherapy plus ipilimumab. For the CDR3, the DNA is TGTGCCAGCAGCTCATGGACTAGCGGGGGGGCCGGTCAAGAGACCCAGTACTTC. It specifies CASSSWTSGGAGQETQYF.